These T cell receptor beta chains were read from a single sample in a study of tumor-infiltrating lymphocytes in primary liver carcinoma. TCRdb passed the multiplex PCR reads through MiXCR, listing each CDR3 protein once. The sample has around 330,000 distinct CDR3 sequences, approximately 65% seen once. The sample comprised peripheral blood. The receptors here all came from a man aged 40-49 years with primary liver carcinoma and hepatitis B virus infection. Both conserved end residues are part of each CDR3.

v_gene,j_gene,CDR3aa
TRBV2,TRBJ2-1,CASRTLQGGHNEQFF
TRBV6-1,TRBJ1-1,CASLRMGQGHAFF
TRBV29-1,TRBJ1-4,CSVLGANEKLFF
TRBV6-2/TRBV6-3,TRBJ2-1,CASIPMGGRPYNEQFF
TRBV12-3/TRBV12-4,TRBJ2-7,CASSTLQGAHEQYF
TRBV10-3,TRBJ2-5,CAIGERLAGGQETQYF
TRBV11-1,TRBJ2-7,CASSFGSREDEQHF
TRBV5-1,TRBJ2-5,CASSLSGRTETQYF
TRBV12-3/TRBV12-4,TRBJ2-3,CASGRLAHTDTQYF
TRBV11-2,TRBJ2-1,CASSMGDRAFNERFF
TRBV6-5,TRBJ2-3,CVTAEEGTDTQYF
TRBV11-2,TRBJ1-1,CANSLVRGDTEAFF
TRBV28,TRBJ2-7,CASSPGTVTYEQYF
TRBV30,TRBJ2-7,CAWSGDSYEQYF
TRBV5-1,TRBJ2-5,CASSFRPAWEYRRETQYF
TRBV9,TRBJ1-3,CASSVAQGRNTIYF
TRBV6-5,TRBJ1-6,CAGGYTQGLESPLHF
TRBV6-1,TRBJ1-4,CASLFARSATNEKLFF
TRBV30,TRBJ1-5,CACRTASSNQPQHF
TRBV24-1,TRBJ2-5,CATSEQGETQYF
TRBV6-1,TRBJ1-2,CASRPQIQSYGYTF
TRBV5-1,TRBJ1-2,CASSLDRGARYGYTF
TRBV5-1,TRBJ1-2,CASSLEGRVYGYTF
TRBV10-3,TRBJ1-1,CAISKGTTMNTDAFF
TRBV29-1,TRBJ2-1,CSGGRSGSYNEQFF
TRBV10-3,TRBJ1-1,CAINGTGDEAFF
TRBV6-5,TRBJ2-5,CASSLETGRLRETQYF
TRBV11-2,TRBJ1-1,CTSSPGQPEAFF
TRBV12-3/TRBV12-4,TRBJ1-2,CASTPTGGDGGYTF
TRBV4-1,TRBJ1-3,CPSSQGEIQGSGNTIYF
TRBV6-2/TRBV6-3,TRBJ2-6,CASKGQFPSGANVLTF
TRBV24-1,TRBJ1-1,CATSKGGLNTEAFF
TRBV11-3,TRBJ2-2,CASPQGANGELFF
TRBV7-9,TRBJ2-1,CASSPLGALSYNEQFF
TRBV9,TRBJ2-5,CASSARPEETQYF